The 13 T cell receptor beta chains listed next were all sequenced from one sample in a study of beta chain features in type 1 diabetes. TCRB transcripts that were expressed got sequenced, as all of the isolated RNA had been reverse transcribed. The data were produced by immunoSEQ multiplex PCR, yet TCRdb's version contains in-frame clones alone and is incomplete. The sample has under 450,000 clones, about 15% seen once. The sequenced material came from naive CD4+ T cells from blood. The receptors were sampled from a man aged 25-45 years in good health.

As for this clone: The sample holds other DNA sequences that translate to the same CDR3. The chain employs TRBV11-2 and TRBJ2-5, with a possible D match to TRBD2 (5 bases). Germline V gives CDR1 SGHAT, CDR2 FQNNGV. CDR3 size: 13 residues. The V and J ends lost 2 bases and 5 bases respectively, with 9 bases between them. CDR3 sequence (DNA): TGTGCCAGCAGCTTATCCGGGGTTGAGACCCAGTACTTC. Translated: CASSLSGVETQYF.

This chain uses TRBV4-1 with TRBJ1-3, with D uncertain. Germline loops: CDR1 MGHRA, CDR2 YSYEKL. The CDR3 contains 16 residues. V was pared by 0 bases and J by 3 bases, with 12 bases between. Here the CDR3 reads CASSQEGRGYGNTIYF. DNA for the CDR3: TGCGCCAGCAGCCAAGAAGGGCGGGGATATGGAAACACCATATATTTT.

This clone came up a few times. CDR3 amino acids: CASSPWTVNTGELFF. For the CDR3, the DNA is TGTGCCAGCAGCCCTTGGACAGTGAACACCGGGGAGCTGTTTTTT. V is TRBV7-2 and J is TRBJ2-2; possible D gene TRBD1, 6 bases. The ends were cut back, 5 bases at V and 1 base at J, with 11 bases in the middle. Germline CDR1 reads SGHTA; CDR2 reads FQGNSA. The CDR3 runs 15 residues.

The chain joins TRBV4-3 to TRBJ1-4; no clear D gene. CDR1 LGHNA and CDR2 YSLEER come from the germline V gene. The CDR3 consists of 18 residues. V lost 0 bases and J 3 bases, leaving 17 bases between the germline ends. The chain's CDR3 is CASSQDRSLSWANEKLFF. The CDR3 DNA reads TGCGCCAGCAGCCAAGATCGGAGCTTAAGTTGGGCTAATGAAAAACTGTTTTTT.

A few counts support this clone. The V and J genes are TRBV7-2 and TRBJ1-3; D not resolved. There are 15 residues in the CDR3. From germline, CDR1 is SGHTA and CDR2 FQGNSA. The V end was cut by 1 base, the J end by 0 bases, with 7 bases between. The CDR3 here is CASSLGGSSGNTIYF. For the CDR3, the DNA is TGTGCCAGCAGCTTAGGTGGAAGCTCTGGAAACACCATATATTTT.

This clone has more than one count but fewer than ten. This chain joins TRBV10-3 and TRBJ1-1; 9 bases map to TRBD1. Germline values: CDR1 ENHRY, CDR2 SYGVKD. After removal of 8 bases from V and 8 bases from J, the junction contained 3 bases not matched to a gene. The CDR3 extends over 11 amino acids. Written as DNA, the CDR3 is TGTGCCATCGGACAGGGGCCCGAAGCTTTCTTT. Translating gives CAIGQGPEAFF.

This chain links TRBV7-2 with TRBJ1-4; perhaps TRBD1 as D (6 bases). V lost 4 bases to trimming and J lost 2 bases, with 8 bases between them. CDR1 is SGHTA and CDR2 is FQGNSA in the germline V gene. The CDR3 spans 14 residues. CDR3 coding DNA: TGTGCCAGCAGCTGGGGGGCCACTAATGAAAAACTGTTTTTT. It codes for CASSWGATNEKLFF.

This clone was counted a few times. The chain is built from TRBV7-9 and TRBJ2-7, with TRBD1 matching 8 bases. This CDR3 is built from 13 residues. Germline V gene data show CDR1 as SEHNR and CDR2 as FQNEAQ (reference sequence). Losses at the gene ends were 5 bases for V and 6 bases for J; bases not matched to a gene: 6. CDR3 in amino acids: CASSPQGAGEQYF. The CDR3 bases are TGTGCCAGCAGCCCTCAGGGGGCGGGCGAGCAGTACTTC.

This clone was counted only a few times. This chain connects TRBV7-2 to TRBJ2-3; D uncertain. CDR3 length: 14 amino acids. The germline V and J ends were trimmed by 8 bases and 3 bases, with 15 bases remaining between them. Germline V gives CDR1 SGHTA, CDR2 FQGNSA. Here the CDR3 reads CASARSLGTDTQYF. The CDR3 region has the DNA TGTGCCAGCGCCCGTAGTTTAGGAACAGATACGCAGTATTTT.

The genes are TRBV30 and TRBJ2-2; D is unresolved. The CDR3 extends over 11 amino acids. Germline CDR1 reads GTSNPN; CDR2 reads SVGIG (reference sequence). The V and J ends lost 1 base and 7 bases respectively, with 4 bases between them. As DNA, the CDR3 is TGTGCCTGGAGTGAGGTCGGGGAGCTGTTTTTT. This translates into CAWSEVGELFF.

This chain's CDR3 is CASSQEPGYNYGYTF. In DNA, the CDR3 is TGCGCCAGCAGCCAAGAGCCAGGGTATAACTATGGCTACACCTTC. The J gene is TRBJ1-2, the V gene TRBV4-3, with D maybe TRBD1 (5 bases). Per germline, CDR1 LGHNA and CDR2 YSLEER. There are 15 residues in the CDR3. The ends were cut back, 0 bases at V and 1 base at J, with 9 bases in the middle.

The chain carries TRBV5-1 and TRBJ2-5; D is undetermined. The CDR3 sequence is 14 residues long. The V gene's germline CDR1 is SGHRS and CDR2 YFSETQ. V was clipped by 7 bases and J by 4 bases, with 17 bases between them. The CDR3 loop is CASWKMGAGETQYF. DNA for the CDR3: TGCGCCAGCTGGAAGATGGGTGCCGGAGAGACCCAGTACTTC.

The V gene is TRBV20-1, the J gene TRBJ2-5; D possibly corresponds to TRBD2 (5 bases). CDR1 and CDR2 (germline): DFQATT, SNEGSKA (reference sequence). V lost 4 bases and J 2 bases, leaving 5 bases between the germline ends. This CDR3 contains 11 residues. The CDR3 DNA reads as TGCAGTGCTAAGCGGCAAGAGACCCAGTACTTC. Protein product: CSAKRQETQYF.